The clone carrying this T cell receptor (beta chain) has only a few counts. As yet, its antigen is unknown. The data are from a study of beta chain features in type 1 diabetes. Looking at the study overall: About 98,000,000 sorted cells were examined across all samples. Whole-study results and caveats: The cDNA sequencing approach could over-represent high-TCR-expressing cells. Type 1 diabetes patients showed fewer insertions and more deletions at VDJ junctions.

Expressed TCRB transcripts were sequenced because the entire RNA isolate underwent reverse transcription. Profiling relied on immunoSEQ multiplex PCR, and the TCRdb table lists in-frame clones only, not all of them. The table lists under 450,000 clones, about 15% of them singletons. One heparinised blood draw averaging about 116 mL was given by each donor. The source material was naive CD4+ T cells from blood. This receptor was taken from a woman aged 18-29 years in good health.

CDR3 amino acids: CASSSGTSLEQYF. The CDR3 DNA sequence: TGTGCCAGCAGCTCCGGGACTAGCCTGGAGCAGTACTTC. This rearrangement joins TRBV5-4 to TRBJ2-7; 9 bases align to TRBD2. With V trimmed by 3 bases and J by 7 bases, 5 bases remained unmatched. The germline V gene has CDR1 SGHNT and CDR2 YYREEE (reference sequence). The CDR3 spans 13 residues.